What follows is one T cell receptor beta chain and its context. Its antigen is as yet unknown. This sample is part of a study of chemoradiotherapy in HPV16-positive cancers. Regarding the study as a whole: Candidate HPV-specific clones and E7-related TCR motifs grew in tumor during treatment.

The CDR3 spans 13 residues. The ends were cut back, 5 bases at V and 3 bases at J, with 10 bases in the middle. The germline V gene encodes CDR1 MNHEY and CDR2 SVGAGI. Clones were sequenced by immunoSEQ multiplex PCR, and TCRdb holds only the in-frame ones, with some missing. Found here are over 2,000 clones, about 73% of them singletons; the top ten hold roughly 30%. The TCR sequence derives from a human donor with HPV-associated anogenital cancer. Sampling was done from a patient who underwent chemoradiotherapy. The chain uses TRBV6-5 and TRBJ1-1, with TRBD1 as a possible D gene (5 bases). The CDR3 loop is CASSPAGDTEAFF. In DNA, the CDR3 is TGTGCCAGCAGTCCAGCGGGGGACACTGAAGCTTTCTTT.